This T cell receptor (beta chain) was captured by sequencing in a study of OX40 agonist ivuxolimab in advanced cancers. Study-level results: The CD4+ and CD8+ T cells in the blood had expanded clonally by week 6 at 0.1 to 3.0 mg/kg. Near-lowest levels of clonal expansion characterized partial responders at 0.1-3.0 mg/kg. In a subset of nonresponders, normalized T-cell clonal expansion was also low. Expanded peripheral T cells had an undetermined antigen specificity.

The CDR3 covers 15 residues. CDR1 is GTSNPN and CDR2 is SVGIG in the germline V gene (reference sequence). V trimming: 3 bases; J trimming: 5 bases; junction bases outside the gene matches: 8. This clone was found a few times. The antigen is undetermined. The protocol was immunoSEQ multiplex PCR, while the TCRdb copy is restricted to in-frame clones and leaves out a portion. The sample records more than 55,000 clones, approximately 91% being singletons. The TCR was taken from an adult with an advanced solid tumor such as melanoma, head and neck, liver or kidney cancer. The chain employs TRBV30 and TRBJ1-4; 8 bases align to TRBD1. The sample was CD4+ or CD8+ T cells sorted from blood, taken in a trial of the OX40 agonist ivuxolimab. The CDR3 protein is CAWRNTRDRNEKLFF. In DNA form, the CDR3 reads TGTGCCTGGAGGAATACCCGGGACAGGAATGAAAAACTGTTTTTT.